Included here is one T cell receptor beta chain sequence, with context. Produced via immunoSEQ multiplex PCR; TCRdb's table is partial and in-frame only. The sample holds some 2,400,000 clones, almost 96% seen once. Germline CDR1 reads MGHRA; CDR2 reads YSYEKL. The CDR3 spans 15 residues. V was pared by 7 bases and J by 0 bases, with 14 bases between. This entry belongs to a study of shared clonotypes between healthy human individuals. Sequenced sample: naive CD4+ T cells sorted from blood. The subset is: CD45RA+ positively selected. The sequence came from a man between 18 and 29 years old in good health. This chain connects TRBV4-1 to TRBJ2-3, with D possibly matching TRBD2 (5 bases). The CDR3 reads CASTKGSGSTDTQYF. CDR3 in DNA: TGCGCCAGCACCAAAGGGTCGGGAAGCACAGATACGCAGTATTTT.